The 18 T cell receptor beta chains given below trace back to one sample, sequenced in a study of CD8+CD57+ T cells in acquired aplastic anemia. CD8+CD57+ cell expansion had been shown by flow cytometry in patients chosen for sequencing. The use of genomic DNA as template underpinned the TCR beta VDJ and CDR3 profiling. In TCRdb, the reads were re-called with MiXCR into one record per CDR3 protein. The repertoire includes about 120,000 distinct CDR3 sequences, 55% to 70% of them detected once, and around 29% sits in the top ten. The sample consisted of sorted CD4+, CD8+, or CD8+CD57+ T cells (not recorded which) from PBMCs. These receptors came from a human donor with aplastic anemia.

The chain couples TRBV15 to TRBJ1-6, with a weak D call TRBD1 (5 bases). Trimming removed 1 base from V and 10 bases from J, with 11 bases in between. There are 14 residues in the CDR3. The germline V gene encodes CDR1 LNHNV and CDR2 YYDKDF (reference sequence). As DNA, the CDR3 is TGTGCCACCAGCAGAGTGGGGGTAGGCTCACCCCTCCACTTT. Its protein is CATSRVGVGSPLHF.

The CDR3 here is CASSNSPDTQYF. In nucleotides, the CDR3 is TGTGCCAGCAGTAATAGTCCAGATACGCAGTATTTT. The chain is built from TRBV2 and TRBJ2-3, with D uncertain. The germline gives CDR1 SNHLY, CDR2 FYNNEI. Trimming shortened V by 5 bases and J by 4 bases, and 7 bases separated the two germline ends. This CDR3 has 12 amino acids.

This sequence joins TRBV10-2 and TRBJ2-3, with unresolved D. The germline V gene has CDR1 WSHSY and CDR2 SAAADI. This CDR3 is built from 16 residues. The V end was cut by 3 bases, the J end by 6 bases, with 19 bases between. The CDR3 sequence is CASSDVTHPASDTQYF. The CDR3 DNA reads as TGCGCCAGCAGTGACGTTACCCACCCAGCTTCGGATACGCAGTATTTT.

The chain joins TRBV3-1 to TRBJ1-2; D uncertain. There are 13 residues in the CDR3. Germline CDR1 LGHDT, CDR2 YNNKEL (reference sequence). Trimming removed 7 bases from V and 4 bases from J, with 13 bases in between. CDR3 protein: CASNGGGFYGYTF. CDR3 bases: TGTGCCAGCAACGGAGGAGGGTTCTATGGCTACACCTTC. The complete variable domain, with remaining parts taken from reference TRBV3-1 and TRBJ1-2, reads DTAVSQTPKYLVTQMGNDKSIKCEQNLGHDTMYWYKQDSKKFLKIMFSYNNKELIINETVPNRFSPKSPDKAHLNLHINSLELGDSAVYFCASNGGGFYGYTFGSGTRLTVV.

This chain connects TRBV15 to TRBJ1-5, with 10 bases identical to TRBD1. The CDR3 contains 15 residues. Germline trimming cut 5 bases from V and 7 bases from J; bases unmatched to any gene: 8. Germline CDR1 and CDR2: LNHNV and YYDKDF (reference sequence). DNA for the CDR3: TGTGCCACCAGCCTGGACAGGGGGAACAGGCAGCCCCAGCATTTT. This encodes CATSLDRGNRQPQHF.

This chain joins TRBV19 and TRBJ1-5; D is ambiguous. Germline CDR1 LNHDA, CDR2 SQIVND (reference sequence). The CDR3 is 14 amino acids. V was cut by 5 bases and J by 1 base, with 9 bases left in between. The CDR3 spells CASSSTASNQPQHF. In nucleotides, the CDR3 is TGTGCCAGTAGTTCGACGGCGAGCAATCAGCCCCAGCATTTT.

The V call is TRBV2, the J call TRBJ2-5, with 7 bases lining up with TRBD2. Germline CDR1 reads SNHLY; CDR2 reads FYNNEI. Trimming took 0 bases from V and 2 from J; bases not matched to a gene: 9. The CDR3 has 17 residues. CDR3 residues: CASSEADIAGTQETQYF. CDR3 sequence (DNA): TGTGCCAGCAGTGAAGCGGATATAGCGGGTACACAAGAGACCCAGTACTTC.

In this sample, this clonotype turned up many times. This chain uses TRBV12-3 or TRBV12-4 with TRBJ2-3; the D is unclear. V lost 5 bases to trimming and J lost 0 bases, with 12 bases between them. The CDR3 has 15 amino acids. CDR3 protein: CASSPLGGSTDTQYF. The CDR3 nucleotides are TGTGCCAGCAGTCCCTTAGGTGGGAGCACAGATACGCAGTATTTT.

V is TRBV4-1 and J is TRBJ2-5; TRBD1 matches at 7 bases. V lost 0 bases, J lost 2 bases, and 0 bases stayed unmatched. Germline V lookup: CDR1 MGHRA, CDR2 YSYEKL. The CDR3 sequence is 14 residues long. The CDR3 reads CASSQEQGQETQYF. The CDR3, as DNA: TGCGCCAGCAGCCAAGAACAGGGGCAAGAGACCCAGTACTTC.

The rearrangement joins TRBV19 to TRBJ1-1; TRBD1 is a possible D gene (6 bases). The CDR3 is made up of 15 amino acids. From germline, CDR1 is LNHDA and CDR2 SQIVND (reference sequence). The V end was cut by 7 bases, the J end by 1 base, with 16 bases between. The DNA for the CDR3 is TGTGCCAGTACACGGGACAATCGCCCGAACACTGAAGCTTTCTTT. Translating it yields CASTRDNRPNTEAFF.

In the case of this clonotype: The CDR3 carries no conserved terminal phenylalanine or tryptophan, so it likely arises from a read error. No DNA is shown, since the ends of the CDR3 on it are uncertain; the CDR3 is the one TCRdb lists. V and J are TRBV2 and TRBJ1-2. The CDR3 region is 11 residues in length, termini included. Germline loops: CDR1 SNHLY, CDR2 FYNNEI. This chain's CDR3 is CASSEVDSNSY.

The V call is TRBV29-1, the J call TRBJ1-2; no definite D call. Germline loops: CDR1 SQVTM, CDR2 ANQGSEA. Trimming removed 3 bases at V and 1 base at J, with 12 bases between. The CDR3 totals 14 residues. CDR3 sequence (DNA): TGCAGCGTTGATGAGGCAGGAGTTAACTATGGCTACACCTTC. Its protein is CSVDEAGVNYGYTF.

The V and J genes are TRBV12-3 or TRBV12-4 and TRBJ2-1; D possibly uses TRBD1 or TRBD2 (5 bases each). The CDR3 runs 15 residues. Trimming removed 6 bases from V and 0 bases from J, with 12 bases in between. The CDR3 nucleotides are TGTGCCAGCAGCCCCAGGGACCACTCCTACAATGAGCAGTTCTTC. It yields the protein CASSPRDHSYNEQFF.

This clonotype appeared a few times. A read error may be the cause here, since a much bigger clone is one base away. As DNA, the CDR3 is TGTGCCAGTAGTGTTGTAGCATTGCCTTCCTACAATGAGCATTTCTTC. Its translation is CASSVVALPSYNEHFF. V is TRBV19 and J is TRBJ2-1; D gene unclear. The CDR3 sequence is 16 residues long. From germline, CDR1 is LNHDA and CDR2 SQIVND (reference sequence).

The V and J genes are TRBV10-2 and TRBJ2-6; D is unresolved. Trimming removed 6 bases at V and 4 bases at J, with 10 bases between. This CDR3 contains 14 residues. CDR1 and CDR2 (germline): WSHSY, SAAADI. Here the CDR3 DNA reads TGCGCCAGCAGAGGAATGGACGGGGCCAACGTCCTGACTTTC. This encodes CASRGMDGANVLTF.

This CDR3 reads CASSGTGYGYTF. DNA of the CDR3: TGTGCCAGTAGTGGGACAGGGTATGGCTACACCTTC. This chain links TRBV19 with TRBJ1-2; 9 positions match TRBD1. CDR3 length equals 12 residues. Looked up from germline, CDR1 is LNHDA and CDR2 is SQIVND (reference sequence). Unmatched junction bases numbered 0, after V lost 5 bases and J lost 5 bases. Full variable domain (missing parts from reference TRBV19 and TRBJ1-2): DGGITQSPKYLFRKEGQNVTLSCEQNLNHDAMYWYRQDPGQGLRLIYYSQIVNDFQKGDIAEGYSVSREKKESFPLTVTSAQKNPTAFYLCASSGTGYGYTFGSGTRLTVV.

This chain joins TRBV6-4 and TRBJ2-5; 9 positions agree with TRBD2. Unmatched junction bases numbered 8, after V lost 5 bases and J lost 4 bases. In germline, CDR1 is MRHNA, CDR2 SNTAGT. The CDR3 consists of 15 residues. CDR3 protein: CASSLRGGAAETQYF. The CDR3 DNA sequence: TGTGCCAGCAGTCTTCGCGGGGGGGCCGCAGAGACCCAGTACTTC.

This chain links TRBV10-2 with TRBJ2-3, with D possibly TRBD2 on 6 matching bases. The V end lost 8 bases, the J end lost 6 bases, and 12 bases lay between the germline ends. CDR1 is WSHSY, CDR2 SAAADI, per germline. The CDR3 contains 12 residues. The CDR3 protein is CASYAGRDTQYF. The CDR3 region has the DNA TGCGCCAGCTACGCGGGGCGTGATACGCAGTATTTT.